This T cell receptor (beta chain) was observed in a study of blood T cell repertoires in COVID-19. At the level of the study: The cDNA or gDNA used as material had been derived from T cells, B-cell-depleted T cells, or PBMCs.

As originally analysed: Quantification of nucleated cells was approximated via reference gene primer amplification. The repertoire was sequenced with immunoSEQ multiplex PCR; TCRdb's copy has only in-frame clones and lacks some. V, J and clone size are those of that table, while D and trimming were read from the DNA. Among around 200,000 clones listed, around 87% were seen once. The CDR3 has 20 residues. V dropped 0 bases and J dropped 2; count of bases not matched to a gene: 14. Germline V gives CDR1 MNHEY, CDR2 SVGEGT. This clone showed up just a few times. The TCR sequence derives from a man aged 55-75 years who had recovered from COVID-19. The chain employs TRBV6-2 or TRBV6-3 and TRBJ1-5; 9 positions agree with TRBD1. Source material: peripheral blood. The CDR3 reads CASSYSTGQGVARGNQPQHF. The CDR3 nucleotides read TGTGCCAGCAGTTACTCCACGGGACAGGGTGTCGCTAGGGGCAATCAGCCCCAGCATTTT.